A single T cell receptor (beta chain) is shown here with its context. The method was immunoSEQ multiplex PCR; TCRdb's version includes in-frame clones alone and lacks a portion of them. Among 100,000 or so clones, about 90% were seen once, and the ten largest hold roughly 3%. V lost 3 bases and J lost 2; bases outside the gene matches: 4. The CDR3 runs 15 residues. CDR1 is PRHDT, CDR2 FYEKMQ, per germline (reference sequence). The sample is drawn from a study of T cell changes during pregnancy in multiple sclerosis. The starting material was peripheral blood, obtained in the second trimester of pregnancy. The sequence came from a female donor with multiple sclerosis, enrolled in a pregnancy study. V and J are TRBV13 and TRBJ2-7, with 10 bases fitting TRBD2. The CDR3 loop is CASSLSGRDTYEQYF. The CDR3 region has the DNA TGTGCCAGCAGCTTGAGCGGGAGGGACACCTACGAGCAGTACTTC.